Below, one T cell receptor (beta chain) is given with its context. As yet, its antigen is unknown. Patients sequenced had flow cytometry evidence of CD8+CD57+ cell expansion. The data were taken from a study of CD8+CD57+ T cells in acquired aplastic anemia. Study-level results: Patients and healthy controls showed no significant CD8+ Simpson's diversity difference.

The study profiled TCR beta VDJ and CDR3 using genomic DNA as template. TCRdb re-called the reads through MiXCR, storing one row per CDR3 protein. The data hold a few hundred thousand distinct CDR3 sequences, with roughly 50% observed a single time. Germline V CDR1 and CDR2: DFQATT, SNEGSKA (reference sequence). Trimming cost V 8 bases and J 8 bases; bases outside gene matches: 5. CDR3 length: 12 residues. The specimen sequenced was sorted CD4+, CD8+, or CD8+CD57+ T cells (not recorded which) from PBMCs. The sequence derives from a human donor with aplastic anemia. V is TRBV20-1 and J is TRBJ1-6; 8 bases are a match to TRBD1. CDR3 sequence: CSPTGEDSPLHF. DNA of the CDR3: TGCAGTCCGACAGGGGAGGATTCACCCCTCCACTTT.